The 4 T cell receptor beta chains below all came from one sample that was sequenced in a study of blood T cell repertoires in COVID-19 (dated by TCRdb to about 2020). The library was produced with the immunoSEQ multiplex PCR assay. Drawn from immuneACCESS, this table holds only the in-frame rearrangements with V and J called that TCRdb kept. Clones are partly lost; checked studies trace under half to an unresolved V gene and leave the rest unexplained. The sample table lists a few hundred thousand clones, approximately 85% of them with a count of one. About 11% of the sample rests with the top ten. Sequencing was performed on peripheral blood. All receptors come from a woman in her seventies with acute or convalescent COVID-19.

The V gene is TRBV19, the J gene TRBJ2-7, with 8 bases identical to TRBD1. With V trimmed by 6 bases and J by 0 bases, 1 base remained unmatched. Germline-derived CDR1 and CDR2 are LNHDA and SQIVND (reference sequence). The CDR3 extends over 13 amino acids. In DNA, the CDR3 is TGTGCCAGTAGCGGACAGGGCTCCTACGAGCAGTACTTC. The encoded protein is CASSGQGSYEQYF.

The CDR3 loop is CSVRGLAGGRTDTQYF. Here the CDR3 DNA reads TGCAGCGTCCGCGGACTAGCGGGGGGCCGCACAGATACGCAGTATTTT. The chain joins TRBV29-1 to TRBJ2-3; 14 bases agree with TRBD2. CDR3 size: 16 residues. CDR1 and CDR2 (germline): SQVTM, ANQGSEA. With V trimmed by 6 bases and J by 1 base, 6 bases remained unmatched.

Remarks on this clone: Other DNA sequences within the sample encode an identical CDR3. Here the CDR3 reads CASSLSGFGRTDTEAFF. In DNA form, the CDR3 reads TGTGCCAGCAGCTTGAGCGGATTTGGGAGAACGGACACTGAAGCTTTCTTT. V is TRBV11-2 and J is TRBJ1-1, with D unresolved. Germline V CDR1 and CDR2: SGHAT, FQNNGV. The CDR3 consists of 17 residues. Trimming left V 3 bases short and J 3 bases short, with 20 bases between.

The chain links TRBV7-9 to TRBJ2-1, with 7 bases identical to TRBD2. The CDR3 runs to 13 residues. The germline CDR1 and CDR2 sequences are SEHNR and FQNEAQ (reference sequence). Unmatched junction bases numbered 8, after V lost 5 bases and J lost 10 bases. The CDR3 coding sequence is TGTGCCAGCAGCCCGCTCGGGGGGTCGGAGCAGTTCTTC. It is translated as CASSPLGGSEQFF.